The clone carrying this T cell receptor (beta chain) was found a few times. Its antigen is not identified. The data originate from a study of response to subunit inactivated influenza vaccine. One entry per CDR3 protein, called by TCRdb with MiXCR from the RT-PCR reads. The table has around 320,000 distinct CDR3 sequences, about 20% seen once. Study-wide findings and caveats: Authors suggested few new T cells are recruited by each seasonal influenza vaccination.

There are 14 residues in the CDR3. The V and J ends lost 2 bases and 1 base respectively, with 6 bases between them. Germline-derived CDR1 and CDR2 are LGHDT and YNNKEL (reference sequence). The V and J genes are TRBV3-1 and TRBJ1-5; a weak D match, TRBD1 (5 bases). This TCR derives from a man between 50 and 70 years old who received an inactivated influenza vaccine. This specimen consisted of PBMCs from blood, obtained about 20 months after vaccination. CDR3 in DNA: TGTGCCAGCAGCCAACGGGGCAGCAATCAGCCCCAGCATTTT. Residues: CASSQRGSNQPQHF.